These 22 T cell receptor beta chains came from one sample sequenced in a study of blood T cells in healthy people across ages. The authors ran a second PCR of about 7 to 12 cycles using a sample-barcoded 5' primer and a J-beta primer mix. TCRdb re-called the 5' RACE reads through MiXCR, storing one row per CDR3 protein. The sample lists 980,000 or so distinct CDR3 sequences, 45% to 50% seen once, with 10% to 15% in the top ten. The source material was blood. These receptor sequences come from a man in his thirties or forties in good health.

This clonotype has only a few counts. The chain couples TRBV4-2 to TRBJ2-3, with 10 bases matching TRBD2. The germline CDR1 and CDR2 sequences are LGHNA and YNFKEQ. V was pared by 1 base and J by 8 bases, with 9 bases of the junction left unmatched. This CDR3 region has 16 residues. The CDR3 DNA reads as TGTGCCAGCAGCCAAGCTGAAGCGGGGGGGAAGGCTACGCAGTATTTT. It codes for CASSQAEAGGKATQYF.

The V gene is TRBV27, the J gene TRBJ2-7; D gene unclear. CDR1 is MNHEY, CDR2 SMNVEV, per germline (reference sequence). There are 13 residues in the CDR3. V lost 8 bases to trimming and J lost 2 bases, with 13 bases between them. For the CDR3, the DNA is TGTGCCAGCGGATTAAGACTTCCCTACGAGCAGTACTTC. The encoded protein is CASGLRLPYEQYF.

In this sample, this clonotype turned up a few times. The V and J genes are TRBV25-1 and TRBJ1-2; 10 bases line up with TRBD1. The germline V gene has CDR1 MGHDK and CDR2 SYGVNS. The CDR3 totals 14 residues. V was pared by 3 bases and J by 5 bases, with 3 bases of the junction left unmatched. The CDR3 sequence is CASSEGQGRYGYTF. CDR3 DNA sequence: TGTGCCAGCAGTGAGGGACAGGGGCGGTATGGCTACACCTTC.

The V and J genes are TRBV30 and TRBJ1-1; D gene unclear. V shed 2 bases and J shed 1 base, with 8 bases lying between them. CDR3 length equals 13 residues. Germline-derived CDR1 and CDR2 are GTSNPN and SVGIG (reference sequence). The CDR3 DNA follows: TGTGCCTGGAGTTTTAGCGGGAACACTGAAGCTTTCTTT. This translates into CAWSFSGNTEAFF.

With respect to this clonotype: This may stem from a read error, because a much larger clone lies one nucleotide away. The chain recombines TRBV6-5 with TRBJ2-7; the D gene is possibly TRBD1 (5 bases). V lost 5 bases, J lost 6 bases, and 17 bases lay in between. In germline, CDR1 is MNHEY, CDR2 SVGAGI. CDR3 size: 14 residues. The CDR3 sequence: CASSDTTERSEQYF. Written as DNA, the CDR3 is TGTGCCAGCAGTGACACGACAGAGCGAAGCGAGCAGTACTTC.

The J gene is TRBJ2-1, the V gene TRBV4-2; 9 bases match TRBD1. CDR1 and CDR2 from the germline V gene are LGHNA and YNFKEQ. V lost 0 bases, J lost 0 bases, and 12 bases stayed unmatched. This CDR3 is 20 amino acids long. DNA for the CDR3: TGTGCCAGCAGCCAAGATGGAGTCCCGGGACAGGGATTCTCCTACAATGAGCAGTTCTTC. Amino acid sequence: CASSQDGVPGQGFSYNEQFF.

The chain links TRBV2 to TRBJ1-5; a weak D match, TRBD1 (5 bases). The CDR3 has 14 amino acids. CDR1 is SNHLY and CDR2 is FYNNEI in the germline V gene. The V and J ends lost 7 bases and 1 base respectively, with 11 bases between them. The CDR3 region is CASTGERSNQPQHF. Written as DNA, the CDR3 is TGTGCCAGCACGGGGGAGCGGAGCAATCAGCCCCAGCATTTT.

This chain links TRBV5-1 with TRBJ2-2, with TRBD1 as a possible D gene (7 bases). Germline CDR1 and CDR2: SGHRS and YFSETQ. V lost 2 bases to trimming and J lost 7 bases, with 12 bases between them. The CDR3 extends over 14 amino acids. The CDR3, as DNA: TGCGCCAGCAGCTTTCAGGGGGGAAGCGGGGAGCTGTTTTTT. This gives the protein CASSFQGGSGELFF.

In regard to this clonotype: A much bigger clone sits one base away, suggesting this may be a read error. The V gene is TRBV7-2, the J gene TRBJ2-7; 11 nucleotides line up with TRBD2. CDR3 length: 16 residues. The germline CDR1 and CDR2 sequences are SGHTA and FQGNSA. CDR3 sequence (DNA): TGTGCCGGCAGCAATCGACTAGCGGGGCTAACCTACGAGCAGTACTTC. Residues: CAGSNRLAGLTYEQYF.

The CDR3 is CASSSARGNTEAFF. CDR3 in DNA: TGTGCCAGCAGTTCGGCCAGGGGGAACACTGAAGCTTTCTTT. V and J are TRBV6-2 or TRBV6-3 and TRBJ1-1, with D tentatively TRBD1 (6 bases). The CDR3 consists of 14 residues. The V end lost 4 bases, the J end lost 1 base, and 10 bases lay between the germline ends. Germline V gene data show CDR1 as MNHEY and CDR2 as SVGEGT.

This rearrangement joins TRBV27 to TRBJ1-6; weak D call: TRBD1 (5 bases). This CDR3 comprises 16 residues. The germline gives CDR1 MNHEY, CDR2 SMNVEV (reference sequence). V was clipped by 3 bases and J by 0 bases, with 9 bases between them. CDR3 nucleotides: TGTGCCAGCAGTTTTGGGGGAGGCTCCTATAATTCACCCCTCCACTTT. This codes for CASSFGGGSYNSPLHF.

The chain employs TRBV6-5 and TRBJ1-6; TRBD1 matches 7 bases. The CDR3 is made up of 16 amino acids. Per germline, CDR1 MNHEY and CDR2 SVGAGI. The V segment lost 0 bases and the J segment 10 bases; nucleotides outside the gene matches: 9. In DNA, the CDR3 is TGTGCCAGCAGTTACTCCAGGACAGGCTTCCAGTCACCCCTCCACTTT. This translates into CASSYSRTGFQSPLHF.

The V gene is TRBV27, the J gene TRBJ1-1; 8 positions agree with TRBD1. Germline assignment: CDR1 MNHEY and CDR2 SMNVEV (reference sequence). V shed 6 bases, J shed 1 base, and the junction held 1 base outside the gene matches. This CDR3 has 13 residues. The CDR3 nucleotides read TGTGCCAGCAGGGACAGGGAGAACACTGAAGCTTTCTTT. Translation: CASRDRENTEAFF.

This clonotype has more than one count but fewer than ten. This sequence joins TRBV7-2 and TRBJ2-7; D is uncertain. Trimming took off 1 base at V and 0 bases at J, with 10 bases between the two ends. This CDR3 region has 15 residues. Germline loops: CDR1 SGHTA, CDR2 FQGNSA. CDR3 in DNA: TGTGCCAGCAGCTTAGTCGTCAGCGTCTCCTACGAGCAGTACTTC. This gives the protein CASSLVVSVSYEQYF.

DNA for the CDR3: TGTGCCAGCAGTTCCAACCGGGGGCAAAACATTCAGTACTTC. Encoded protein: CASSSNRGQNIQYF. The J gene is TRBJ2-4, the V gene TRBV7-2, with D perhaps assigned TRBD1 or TRBD2 (6 bases each). Trimming cost V 6 bases and J 5 bases, with 14 bases left between them. The CDR3 runs to 14 residues. The germline V gene encodes CDR1 SGHTA and CDR2 FQGNSA.

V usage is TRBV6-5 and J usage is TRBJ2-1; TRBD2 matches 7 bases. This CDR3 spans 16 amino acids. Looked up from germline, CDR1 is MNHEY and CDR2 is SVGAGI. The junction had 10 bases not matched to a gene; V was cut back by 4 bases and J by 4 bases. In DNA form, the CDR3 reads TGTGCCAGCAGTTCACTGACCGGGAGGAGATACAATGAGCAGTTCTTC. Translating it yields CASSSLTGRRYNEQFF.

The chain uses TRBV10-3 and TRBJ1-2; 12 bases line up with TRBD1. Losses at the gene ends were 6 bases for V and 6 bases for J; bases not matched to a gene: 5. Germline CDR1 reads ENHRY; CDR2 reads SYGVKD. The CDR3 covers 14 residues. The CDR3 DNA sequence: TGTGCCATCAGGGGACAGGGGGCGCGAGATGGCTACACCTTC. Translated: CAIRGQGARDGYTF.

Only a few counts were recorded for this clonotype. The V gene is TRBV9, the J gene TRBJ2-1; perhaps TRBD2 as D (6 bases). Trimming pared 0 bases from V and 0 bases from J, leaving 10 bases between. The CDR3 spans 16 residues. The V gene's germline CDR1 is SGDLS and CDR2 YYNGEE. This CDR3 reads CASSVGAGSSYNEQFF. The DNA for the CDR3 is TGTGCCAGCAGCGTAGGAGCCGGGAGCTCCTACAATGAGCAGTTCTTC.

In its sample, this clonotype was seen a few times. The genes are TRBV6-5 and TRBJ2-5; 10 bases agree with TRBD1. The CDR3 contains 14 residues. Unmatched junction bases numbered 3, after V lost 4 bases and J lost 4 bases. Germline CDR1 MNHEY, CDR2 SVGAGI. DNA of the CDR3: TGTGCCAGCAGTTTCGGACAGGGGGGAGAGACCCAGTACTTC. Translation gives CASSFGQGGETQYF.

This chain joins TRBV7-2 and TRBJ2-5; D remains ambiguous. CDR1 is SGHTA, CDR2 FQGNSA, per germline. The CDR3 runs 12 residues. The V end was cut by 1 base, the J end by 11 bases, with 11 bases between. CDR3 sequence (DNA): TGTGCCAGCAGCTTAGAGACGGGCCGGCAGTACTTC. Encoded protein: CASSLETGRQYF.

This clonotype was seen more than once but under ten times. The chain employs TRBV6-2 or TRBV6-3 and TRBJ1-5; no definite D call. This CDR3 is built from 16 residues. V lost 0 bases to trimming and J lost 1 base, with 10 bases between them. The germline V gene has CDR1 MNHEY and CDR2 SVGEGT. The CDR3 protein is CASSYSSVGSNQPQHF. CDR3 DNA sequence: TGTGCCAGCAGTTACTCGAGTGTCGGGAGCAATCAGCCCCAGCATTTT.

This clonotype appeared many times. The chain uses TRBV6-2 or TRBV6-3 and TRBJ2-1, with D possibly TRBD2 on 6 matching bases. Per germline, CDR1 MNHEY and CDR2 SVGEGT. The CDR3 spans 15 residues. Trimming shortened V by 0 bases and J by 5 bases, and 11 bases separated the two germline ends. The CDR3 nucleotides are TGTGCCAGCAGTTACTCGGAGGGGCCCCACAATGAGCAGTTCTTC. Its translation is CASSYSEGPHNEQFF.